One sample yielded the 26 T cell receptor beta chains listed below, sequenced in a study of blood T cell repertoires in COVID-19. Assay: immunoSEQ multiplex PCR; the TCRdb copy retains only in-frame clones and omits some. The sample consists of over 200,000 clones, 86% of them appearing once. Sequenced sample: PBMCs or T cells enriched from blood (not recorded which). All receptors derive from a woman aged 50 to 60 in a cohort exposed to, infected with or recovered from COVID-19 (not recorded which).

The table lists this clone with a count of one. The chain recombines TRBV5-1 with TRBJ1-1, with 9 bases matching TRBD1. This CDR3 comprises 15 residues. V dropped 0 bases and J dropped 1; count of bases not matched to a gene: 1. CDR1 is SGHRS, CDR2 YFSETQ, per germline. In DNA, the CDR3 is TGCGCCAGCAGCTTGGTGGGACAGGGGAACACTGAAGCTTTCTTT. Its protein product is CASSLVGQGNTEAFF.

The chain employs TRBV5-4 and TRBJ2-5; D not certain. V lost 4 bases to trimming and J lost 5 bases, with 12 bases between them. The CDR3 is 13 amino acids. Germline assignment: CDR1 SGHNT and CDR2 YYREEE (reference sequence). In DNA, the CDR3 is TGTGCCAGCAGCGCTAGTTTCGATGAGACCCAGTACTTC. It specifies CASSASFDETQYF.

The chain joins TRBV19 to TRBJ1-3, with D possibly matching TRBD1 (5 bases). There are 15 residues in the CDR3. Looked up from germline, CDR1 is LNHDA and CDR2 is SQIVND (reference sequence). V lost 4 bases and J lost 2, with 12 bases in between. The CDR3 spells CASSTGHSAGNTIYF. The CDR3 bases are TGTGCCAGTAGTACCGGACACTCTGCTGGAAACACCATATATTTT.

This clone was found a few times. The chain is built from TRBV5-4 and TRBJ1-2, with 9 bases fitting TRBD1. Germline assignment: CDR1 SGHNT and CDR2 YYREEE (reference sequence). The CDR3 runs to 15 residues. The junction had 7 bases not matched to a gene; V was cut back by 0 bases and J by 7 bases. In DNA, the CDR3 is TGTGCCAGCAGCTTGGATACAGGGGGCTTAGGTGGCTACACCTTC. Translating gives CASSLDTGGLGGYTF.

The chain couples TRBV7-3 to TRBJ1-1; tentatively, D is TRBD1 (5 bases). There are 14 residues in the CDR3. Germline lookup yields CDR1 SGHTA and CDR2 FQGTGA. Trimming took 2 bases from V and 8 from J, leaving 15 bases between them. The CDR3 region has the DNA TGTGCCAGCAGCTTACTCGGTGGGGGGAGAGAAGCTTTCTTT. Its translation: CASSLLGGGREAFF.

This chain uses TRBV9 with TRBJ2-1, with D possibly matching TRBD1 (6 bases). V was cut by 0 bases and J by 5 bases, with 12 bases left in between. Germline V CDR1 and CDR2: SGDLS, YYNGEE. This CDR3 has 15 amino acids. The CDR3 reads CASSVGGTSNNEQFF. CDR3 DNA sequence: TGTGCCAGCAGCGTAGGGGGGACATCTAACAATGAGCAGTTCTTC.

The gene calls are TRBV9 and TRBJ1-2; 8 nucleotides agree with TRBD1. The germline CDR1 and CDR2 sequences are SGDLS and YYNGEE. Unmatched junction bases numbered 5, after V lost 0 bases and J lost 4 bases. The CDR3 sequence is 15 residues long. CDR3 in DNA: TGTGCCAGCAGCGTAGGGCCGGACAGGGCCTATGGCTACACCTTC. Translation: CASSVGPDRAYGYTF.

This clone was observed a single time. This rearrangement joins TRBV9 to TRBJ1-1; the D gene is possibly TRBD1 (5 bases). The V end was cut by 0 bases, the J end by 1 base, with 7 bases between. CDR1 SGDLS and CDR2 YYNGEE come from the germline V gene. The CDR3 has 14 residues. CDR3 protein: CASSVGTRNTEAFF. The CDR3 nucleotides are TGTGCCAGCAGCGTAGGGACACGGAACACTGAAGCTTTCTTT.

The chain uses TRBV7-2 and TRBJ2-1, with 8 bases fitting TRBD1. Trimming took 0 bases from V and 12 from J; bases not matched to a gene: 7. CDR1 is SGHTA and CDR2 is FQGNSA in the germline V gene. CDR3 size: 14 residues. CDR3 region: CASSLAAGGGRQFF. The CDR3 DNA follows: TGTGCCAGCAGCTTAGCGGCAGGGGGCGGACGGCAGTTCTTC.

This chain joins TRBV7-9 and TRBJ2-7, with 7 bases lining up with TRBD2. Germline trimming cut 4 bases from V and 3 bases from J; bases unmatched to any gene: 9. The CDR3 length is 15 residues. Germline CDR1 and CDR2: SEHNR and FQNEAQ (reference sequence). The CDR3 sequence is CASSSGSGKNYEQYF. In DNA form, the CDR3 reads TGTGCCAGCAGCTCGGGGAGCGGGAAAAACTACGAGCAGTACTTC.

Only one count was recorded for this clone. V and J are TRBV5-5 and TRBJ2-7, with TRBD2 identical over 7 bases. Germline V gives CDR1 SGHKS, CDR2 YYEKEE (reference sequence). V dropped 0 bases and J dropped 7; count of bases not matched to a gene: 1. The CDR3 totals 12 residues. CDR3 DNA sequence: TGTGCCAGCAGCTTGGGGGGAGGGGAGCAGTACTTC. It yields the protein CASSLGGGEQYF.

The chain carries TRBV18 and TRBJ1-5; 9 bases are a match to TRBD1. The germline gives CDR1 KGHSH, CDR2 LQKENI. The junction had 3 bases not matched to a gene; V was cut back by 5 bases and J by 7 bases. The CDR3 runs to 13 residues. This CDR3 reads CASSSDRGQPQHF. For the CDR3, the DNA is TGTGCCAGCTCATCGGACAGGGGACAGCCCCAGCATTTT.

The V call is TRBV2, the J call TRBJ1-4, with a weak D call TRBD1 (5 bases). Trimming took 5 bases from V and 8 from J, leaving 12 bases between them. Germline CDR1 and CDR2: SNHLY and FYNNEI. The CDR3 is 13 amino acids. CDR3 coding DNA: TGTGCCAGCAGTTCTGGGGCGGACGAAAAACTGTTTTTT. Encoded protein: CASSSGADEKLFF.

The J gene is TRBJ2-3, the V gene TRBV6-5; D possibly corresponds to TRBD2 (7 bases). The V gene's germline CDR1 is MNHEY and CDR2 SVGAGI. This CDR3 has 16 residues. V lost 4 bases and J lost 6, with 20 bases in between. The CDR3 protein is CASSSLRSAGADTQYF. In DNA, the CDR3 is TGTGCCAGCAGTTCTTTACGTTCGGCGGGGGCCGATACGCAGTATTTT.

The V gene is TRBV5-1, the J gene TRBJ2-5; TRBD2 matches at 8 bases. Per germline, CDR1 SGHRS and CDR2 YFSETQ. CDR3 length: 16 residues. V was pared by 3 bases and J by 5 bases, with 12 bases of the junction left unmatched. The CDR3 is CASSYSIAGRGETQYF. The CDR3 DNA reads as TGCGCCAGCAGCTACTCGATAGCGGGGCGAGGGGAGACCCAGTACTTC.

The chain has TRBV5-4 and TRBJ2-5; D might be TRBD2 (5 bases). Trimming removed 4 bases at V and 7 bases at J, with 17 bases between. Germline V gives CDR1 SGHNT, CDR2 YYREEE (reference sequence). CDR3 size: 14 residues. In DNA, the CDR3 is TGTGCCAGCAGCCCTGATCGATGGGCGGGGACCCAGTACTTC. Its translation: CASSPDRWAGTQYF.

The chain combines TRBV24-1 with TRBJ2-1, with TRBD2 as a possible D gene (5 bases). The germline gives CDR1 KGHDR, CDR2 SFDVKD. The CDR3 sequence is 15 residues long. The V and J ends lost 7 bases and 7 bases respectively, with 19 bases between them. The CDR3 DNA reads as TGTGCCACCAGGGAGGACGACAAGATTATGAATGAGCAGTTCTTC. Its protein is CATREDDKIMNEQFF.

This rearrangement joins TRBV7-2 to TRBJ2-7; 9 bases are a match to TRBD1. The J segment lost 4 bases and the V segment lost 6 bases, leaving 7 bases of the junction unmatched. CDR1 and CDR2 from the germline V gene are SGHTA and FQGNSA. The CDR3 contains 14 residues. Here the CDR3 reads CASSPDRGFYEQYF. The CDR3 coding sequence is TGTGCCAGCAGTCCGGACAGGGGATTTTACGAGCAGTACTTC.

The genes are TRBV28 and TRBJ2-7; 9 bases fit TRBD1. V lost 4 bases and J lost 6; bases outside the gene matches: 22. The CDR3 extends over 19 amino acids. Germline CDR1 reads MDHEN; CDR2 reads SYDVKM. CDR3 coding DNA: TGTGCCAGCAGTTCCCCCGGGACAGGGAATAAGGGTCAGTATCGCGAGCAGTACTTC. Amino acid sequence: CASSSPGTGNKGQYREQYF.

This clone was observed a few times. The V gene is TRBV6-6, the J gene TRBJ1-5, with D unresolved. V was trimmed by 2 bases and J by 6 bases, leaving 14 bases between them. Germline CDR1 is MNHNY and CDR2 is SVGAGI (reference sequence). This CDR3 is built from 15 residues. Written as DNA, the CDR3 is TGTGCCAGCAGTTACCTGGCGTCACCGGGTCAGCCCCAGCATTTT. Its translation is CASSYLASPGQPQHF.

The J gene is TRBJ1-3, the V gene TRBV4-3; D unclear. CDR3 length: 15 amino acids. V was cut by 0 bases and J by 3 bases, with 9 bases left in between. CDR1 and CDR2 (germline): LGHNA, YSLEER. The CDR3 sequence is CASSQDLLSGNTIYF. The CDR3 DNA sequence: TGCGCCAGCAGCCAAGATCTACTGAGTGGAAACACCATATATTTT.

The V call is TRBV28, the J call TRBJ2-5, with D tentatively TRBD2 (6 bases). Germline V lookup: CDR1 MDHEN, CDR2 SYDVKM. Trimming took 8 bases from V and 3 from J, leaving 13 bases between them. CDR3 length: 13 residues. The CDR3 DNA follows: TGTGCCAGCTGGGACTGGACAAAAGAGACCCAGTACTTC. Protein product: CASWDWTKETQYF.

The chain has TRBV9 and TRBJ1-6; D may be TRBD1 (6 bases). V lost 0 bases to trimming and J lost 10 bases, with 14 bases between them. This CDR3 has 15 residues. Germline V lookup: CDR1 SGDLS, CDR2 YYNGEE. The CDR3 reads CASSVGTDSISPLHF. The CDR3 coding sequence is TGTGCCAGCAGCGTAGGGACAGATTCCATCTCACCCCTCCACTTT.

The chain links TRBV19 to TRBJ2-7, with 7 bases that match TRBD1. CDR3 length: 14 amino acids. Trimming took 4 bases from V and 12 from J; bases not matched to a gene: 15. Germline lookup yields CDR1 LNHDA and CDR2 SQIVND (reference sequence). For the CDR3, the DNA is TGTGCCAGTAGTAAGGGACAGCCCCGTTCAATTCTGTACTTC. Translating it yields CASSKGQPRSILYF.

The DNA of the CDR3 is TGTGCCAGCAGCGTAGGCGGTGAGACCCAGTACTTC. Its translation is CASSVGGETQYF. The chain joins TRBV9 to TRBJ2-5, with D uncertain. Trimming shortened V by 0 bases and J by 5 bases, and 5 bases separated the two germline ends. The CDR3 runs to 12 residues. Germline V gene lookup returns CDR1 SGDLS and CDR2 YYNGEE. Using reference TRBV9 and TRBJ2-5 for the parts outside the CDR3, the full variable domain is DSGVTQTPKHLITATGQRVTLRCSPRSGDLSVYWYQQSLDQGLQFLIQYYNGEERAKGNILERFSAQQFPDLHSELNLSSLELGDSALYFCASSVGGETQYFGPGTRLLVL.

The chain employs TRBV18 and TRBJ1-6; TRBD1 matches at 10 bases. The CDR3 has 17 residues. Germline lookup yields CDR1 KGHSH and CDR2 LQKENI. The junction had 9 bases not matched to a gene; V was cut back by 2 bases and J by 8 bases. The CDR3 sequence: CASSPSAGTGVDSPLHF. The CDR3 DNA reads as TGTGCCAGCTCACCATCAGCTGGGACAGGGGTCGATTCACCCCTCCACTTT.